This TCR beta chain was profiled in a study of blood T cell repertoires in COVID-19 (dated by TCRdb to the early 2020s). For the study in its entirety: Samples covering the acute and convalescent phases of COVID-19 were provided by collaborators in the United States, Italy and Spain. The material from the prospective study consisted of cDNA or gDNA derived from T cells, B-cell-depleted T cells, or PBMCs. The dataset comprised deeply sampled blood TCRbeta repertoires from subjects exposed to, actively infected with, or recovered from COVID-19. The repertoires were released in a freely available public database intended as a resource for research on the immune response to SARS-CoV-2. The samples were drawn from two sources: the first 160 participants of the ongoing ImmuneRACE study, and over 1,000 subjects contributed by 6 global collaborators. The sample metadata nearly always contained a de-identified subject ID, COVID-19 status, age in years and sex. Where available, HLA class I and class II types were obtained from metadata supplied by the sample provider rather than from assay-based typing.

The immunoSEQ Assay, a bias-controlled multiplex PCR, was used to amplify TCRbeta CDR3 regions from genomic DNA. The original methods were these. Within the assay, amplification of reference gene primers was used to estimate how many nucleated cells each sample contained. To quantify the absolute abundance of each unique TCRbeta CDR3 rearrangement, sequence reads were collapsed and filtered. Productive Simpson clonality was computed per sample as the square root of Simpson's diversity index over productive rearrangements. As stored in TCRdb, this immuneACCESS dataset retains in-frame rearrangements with V and J assigned. A fraction of the clones does not appear; measured against another copy, unresolved V genes explain less than half of the discrepancy, and the remainder lacks a known reason. V, J and clone size are taken as reported in that table, and D and trimming were inferred from the DNA itself. This sample comprises 39,000 or so clones, 80% to 90% of them detected only once. The ten largest account for over 8% of the sample.

The cysteine opens and the phenylalanine closes a CDR3 of 17 amino acids. The DNA shown is the 51-base CDR3, in frame from base 1. CDR1 and CDR2, looked up from the germline V gene, are SGHVS and FQNEAQ. V lost 1 base and J lost 2 bases, and the count of bases not matched to a germline gene is 8. Points the paper makes about the study in general: The amount of clinical and demographic metadata varied by source and participant and was provided uncurated.

Details on this clone: The antigen this receptor binds is unknown. Qualities for individual bases were not recorded, and no much larger clone is one base off.

Each collaborating institution followed its own protocols to collect whole blood in K2EDTA tubes. For TCRbeta analysis, collaborators shipped samples in one of three forms: frozen whole blood, isolated PBMCs, or DNA extracted from either of those sample types. The receptor chain draws on TRBV7-8 and TRBJ1-5; TRBD1 agrees with 7 junctional bases. The sequence was collected from a man between 60 and 75 years old in a cohort sampled during active COVID-19. Sample: peripheral blood. The CDR3 protein is CASSLVKGAKGNQPQHF. The DNA sequence reads TGTGCCAGCAGCTTAGTAAAGGGGGCCAAGGGCAATCAGCCCCAGCATTTT. The full variable domain, completed from the reference TRBV7-8 and TRBJ1-5 proteins outside the CDR3, reads GAGVSQSPRYKVAKRGQDVALRCDPISGHVSLFWYQQALGQGPEFLTYFQNEAQLDKSGLPSDRFFAERPEGSVSTLKIQRTQQEDSAVYLCASSLVKGAKGNQPQHFGDGTRLSIL.